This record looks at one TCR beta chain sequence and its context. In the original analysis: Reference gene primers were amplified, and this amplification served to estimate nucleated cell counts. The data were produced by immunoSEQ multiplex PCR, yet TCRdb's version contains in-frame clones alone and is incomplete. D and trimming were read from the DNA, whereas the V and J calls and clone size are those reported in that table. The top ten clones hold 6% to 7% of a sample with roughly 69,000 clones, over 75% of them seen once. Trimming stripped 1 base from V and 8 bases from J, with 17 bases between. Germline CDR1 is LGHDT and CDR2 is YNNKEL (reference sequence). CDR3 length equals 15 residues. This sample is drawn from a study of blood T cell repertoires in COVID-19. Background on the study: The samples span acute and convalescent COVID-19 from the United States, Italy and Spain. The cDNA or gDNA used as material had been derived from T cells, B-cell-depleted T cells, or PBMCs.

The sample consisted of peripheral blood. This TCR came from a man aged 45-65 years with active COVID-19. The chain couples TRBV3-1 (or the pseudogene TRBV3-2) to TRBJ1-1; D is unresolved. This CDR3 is CASSQGAILNSEAFF. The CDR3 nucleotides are TGTGCCAGCAGCCAAGGTGCCATCCTAAACTCGGAAGCTTTCTTT.